The 27 T cell receptor beta chains reported below all come from one sample, sequenced in a study of CD8+CD57+ T cells in acquired aplastic anemia. Using genomic DNA as the template, TCR beta VDJ and CDR3 profiling was carried out. From the reads, TCRdb called clonotypes with MiXCR, one entry per CDR3 protein. The sample consists of over 150,000 distinct CDR3 sequences, around 60% of them appearing once. Flow cytometry had shown expanded CD8+CD57+ cells in the patients chosen for sequencing. The sample taken for sequencing was sorted CD4+, CD8+, or CD8+CD57+ T cells (not recorded which) from PBMCs. The origin of the receptors is a human donor with aplastic anemia.

This clonotype was detected a few times. The chain combines TRBV7-8 with TRBJ1-6, with a tentative D call TRBD1 (6 bases). The V end lost 5 bases, the J end lost 7 bases, and 15 bases lay between the germline ends. The CDR3 spans 15 residues. From germline, CDR1 is SGHVS and CDR2 FQNEAQ. The CDR3 loop is CASSKRQEPNSPLHF. For the CDR3, the DNA is TGTGCCAGCAGCAAACGACAGGAACCGAATTCACCCCTCCACTTT.

The V and J genes are TRBV19 and TRBJ1-5; TRBD1 might be the D (5 bases). Trimming shortened V by 1 base and J by 8 bases, and 12 bases separated the two germline ends. Germline-derived CDR1 and CDR2 are LNHDA and SQIVND (reference sequence). CDR3 length: 14 residues. This chain's CDR3 is CASSIVEGSKPQHF. The CDR3 bases are TGTGCCAGTAGTATAGTGGAGGGGAGCAAGCCCCAGCATTTT.

In its sample, this clonotype was seen a few times. The J gene is TRBJ2-3, the V gene TRBV13, with a tentative D call TRBD2 (7 bases). Germline V gene lookup returns CDR1 PRHDT and CDR2 FYEKMQ (reference sequence). The CDR3 loop spans 17 amino acids. Trimming took off 5 bases at V and 5 bases at J, with 23 bases between the two ends. Here the CDR3 reads CASSPSGGGGFGDTQYF. CDR3 nucleotide sequence: TGTGCCAGCAGCCCCTCGGGGGGAGGGGGGTTTGGAGATACGCAGTATTTT.

CDR3 amino acids: CASSLTHEASGGRNEQFF. CDR3 nucleotide sequence: TGTGCCAGCAGTTTGACACACGAAGCTAGCGGGGGGAGAAATGAGCAGTTCTTC. V usage is TRBV2 and J usage is TRBJ2-1; the match to TRBD2 covers 11 bases. Germline V lookup: CDR1 SNHLY, CDR2 FYNNEI. The CDR3 covers 18 residues. V lost 5 bases to trimming and J lost 7 bases; unmatched junction nucleotides: 16.

This clonotype was recorded once. One end of the junction fails to match germline, which may point to a read error. J is TRBJ2-2 and V is TRBV7-9; D might be TRBD2 (7 bases). The germline gives CDR1 SEHNR, CDR2 FQNEAQ (reference sequence). The CDR3 length is 16 residues. The CDR3 spells CTSSPTGGASTGELFF. Written as DNA, the CDR3 is TGTACCAGCAGCCCCACTGGGGGGGCTAGCACCGGGGAGCTGTTCTTT.

This clonotype has only one observation. In nucleotides, the CDR3 is TGTGCCAGCAGTGGGGTTTACGAGCAGTACTTC. Protein product: CASSGVYEQYF. The chain carries TRBV2 and TRBJ2-7; no clear D. CDR3 length: 11 residues. Trimming took 4 bases from V and 4 from J, leaving 5 bases between them. Germline V lookup: CDR1 SNHLY, CDR2 FYNNEI.

The chain carries TRBV7-3 and TRBJ1-4; no firm D call. Trimming took off 2 bases at V and 7 bases at J, with 14 bases between the two ends. The CDR3 extends over 15 amino acids. Per germline, CDR1 SGHTA and CDR2 FQGTGA. The chain's CDR3 is CASSLGPVPSEKLFF. DNA of the CDR3: TGTGCCAGCAGCTTAGGTCCAGTCCCATCTGAAAAACTGTTTTTT. Based on the CDR3 plus reference TRBV7-3 and TRBJ1-4, the full variable domain is GAGVSQTPSNKVTEKGKYVELRCDPISGHTALYWYRQSLGQGPEFLIYFQGTGAADDSGLPNDRFFAVRPEGSVSTLKIQRTERGDSAVYLCASSLGPVPSEKLFFGSGTQLSVL.

The chain employs TRBV19 and TRBJ1-5; 8 bases are shared with TRBD1. J lost 6 bases, V lost 5 bases, and 6 bases had no gene match. Per the germline V gene, CDR1 is LNHDA and CDR2 is SQIVND (reference sequence). This CDR3 comprises 14 residues. As DNA, the CDR3 is TGTGCCAGTAGTCAAGACAGGGGAAGTCAGCCCCAGCATTTT. Translating gives CASSQDRGSQPQHF.

The chain uses TRBV20-1 and TRBJ2-1; TRBD2 is a possible D gene (8 bases). The germline V gene encodes CDR1 DFQATT and CDR2 SNEGSKA (reference sequence). The ends were cut back, 2 bases at V and 9 bases at J, with 26 bases in the middle. The CDR3 contains 17 residues. CDR3 nucleotides: TGCAGTGCTAGACGGACTAGCAGGGGGGATCCCCTGGGTGAGCAGTTCTTC. This sequence encodes CSARRTSRGDPLGEQFF.

This clonotype was observed once. The final CDR3 position lacks the conserved phenylalanine or tryptophan, pointing to a likely read error. The chain joins TRBV28 to TRBJ1-5; D possibly corresponds to TRBD1 (6 bases). The CDR3 runs to 16 residues. The V end was cut by 2 bases, the J end by 1 base, with 12 bases between. Germline lookup yields CDR1 MDHEN and CDR2 SYDVKM. CDR3 DNA sequence: TGTGCCAGCAGTTTACCTGACAGGATAAGCAATCAGCCCCAGCATCTT. It codes for CASSLPDRISNQPQHL.

The chain employs TRBV7-2 and TRBJ1-6, with D unclear. Germline CDR1 SGHTA, CDR2 FQGNSA. CDR3 size: 14 residues. The ends were cut back, 1 base at V and 8 bases at J, with 9 bases in the middle. The CDR3 region is CASSLVQLDSPLHF. DNA of the CDR3: TGTGCCAGCAGCTTAGTCCAGCTCGATTCACCCCTCCACTTT. The variable domain in full, with the rest retrieved from reference TRBV7-2 and TRBJ1-6, is GAGVSQSPSNKVTEKGKDVELRCDPISGHTALYWYRQSLGQGLEFLIYFQGNSAPDKSGLPSDRFSAERTGGSVSTLTIQRTQQEDSAVYLCASSLVQLDSPLHFGNGTRLTVT.

The chain carries TRBV6-4 and TRBJ2-3, with D unclear. CDR3 length: 14 amino acids. Germline V gene sequence: CDR1 MRHNA, CDR2 SNTAGT. Between the trimmed V and J ends, which lost 3 bases and 1 base, there was a span of 8 bases. The CDR3 coding sequence is TGTGCCAGCAGTGAGCAAACAGGCACAGATACGCAGTATTTT. This translates into CASSEQTGTDTQYF.

V gene TRBV12-3 or TRBV12-4 combines with J gene TRBJ1-2; perhaps TRBD1 as D (6 bases). Trimming removed 6 bases from V and 2 bases from J, with 25 bases in between. The CDR3 spans 18 residues. CDR3 in amino acids: CASSTRFMTGTTNYGYTF. The CDR3 DNA sequence: TGTGCCAGCAGCACTCGATTTATGACAGGTACCACCAACTATGGCTACACCTTC.

DNA of the CDR3: TGCGCCAGCAGCTCCACGGCAGGGGGTCTAAACGAGCAGTACTTC. This sequence encodes CASSSTAGGLNEQYF. The chain joins TRBV5-1 to TRBJ2-7, with 7 bases lining up with TRBD1. CDR3 length: 15 residues. Germline V gives CDR1 SGHRS, CDR2 YFSETQ. V was pared by 3 bases and J by 5 bases, with 11 bases of the junction left unmatched.

Note on this clonotype: A much larger clonotype is one base distant, so this may be a read error. J is TRBJ2-7 and V is TRBV3-1; 16 bases map to TRBD2. The CDR3 is 15 residues long. After removal of 4 bases from V and 5 bases from J, the junction contained 2 bases not matched to a gene. Germline assignment: CDR1 LGHDT and CDR2 YNNKEL (reference sequence). The CDR3 sequence is CASSPGLAGGHEQYF. The CDR3 DNA reads as TGTGCCAGCAGCCCGGGACTAGCGGGGGGGCACGAGCAGTACTTC.

The V gene is TRBV29-1, the J gene TRBJ2-3, with D possibly TRBD2 on 6 matching bases. The germline V gene encodes CDR1 SQVTM and CDR2 ANQGSEA. The CDR3 loop spans 14 amino acids. V gave up 6 bases and J gave up 0 bases, with 13 bases separating them. In DNA, the CDR3 is TGCAGCGTGGAGGGCGGGTGGAGCACAGATACGCAGTATTTT. Its translation is CSVEGGWSTDTQYF.

This clonotype showed up just once. This chain connects TRBV7-3 to TRBJ2-1, with TRBD1 matching 7 bases. After removal of 5 bases from V and 0 bases from J, the junction contained 7 bases not matched to a gene. CDR3 length equals 16 residues. The germline V gene encodes CDR1 SGHTA and CDR2 FQGTGA. The DNA for the CDR3 is TGTGCCAGCAGCCAAGATAGGGGGCCCTCCTACAATGAGCAGTTCTTC. It translates to CASSQDRGPSYNEQFF. The entire variable domain, with the rest obtained from reference TRBV7-3 and TRBJ2-1, is as follows: GAGVSQTPSNKVTEKGKYVELRCDPISGHTALYWYRQSLGQGPEFLIYFQGTGAADDSGLPNDRFFAVRPEGSVSTLKIQRTERGDSAVYLCASSQDRGPSYNEQFFGPGTRLTVL.

V usage is TRBV6-4 and J usage is TRBJ2-7; a weak D match, TRBD1 (7 bases). V shed 3 bases and J shed 3 bases, with 15 bases lying between them. This CDR3 has 15 residues. Germline V gene data show CDR1 as MRHNA and CDR2 as SNTAGT. CDR3 nucleotides: TGTGCCAGCAGTGAGGAGGGGGCATCTAACTACGAGCAGTACTTC. Encoded protein: CASSEEGASNYEQYF.

This clonotype has just one count. The CDR3 ends on some other residue instead of the conserved phenylalanine or tryptophan, so this is likely a read error. The chain combines TRBV24-1 with TRBJ2-1; TRBD1 matches 7 bases. With 1 base clipped from V and 9 bases from J, the junction kept 14 bases outside the gene matches. The CDR3 is made up of 17 amino acids. CDR1 is KGHDR and CDR2 is SFDVKD in the germline V gene. The CDR3 coding sequence is TGTGCCACCAGTGATTTACCCGCTGGGACAGAGGTGTTTGAGCAGTTCCTC. The encoded protein is CATSDLPAGTEVFEQFL.

This chain uses TRBV7-3 with TRBJ2-2; a possible D gene is TRBD1 (6 bases). CDR3 length equals 15 residues. The V end was cut by 2 bases, the J end by 4 bases, with 11 bases between. The germline V gene encodes CDR1 SGHTA and CDR2 FQGTGA. The CDR3 region has the DNA TGTGCCAGCAGCTTAGGTACAGGGACCACCGGGGAGCTGTTTTTT. This sequence encodes CASSLGTGTTGELFF.

For the CDR3, the DNA is TGTGCCAGCAGCTCATCGGGAACCCCCTACAATGAGCAGTTCTTC. Amino acids: CASSSSGTPYNEQFF. V is TRBV9 and J is TRBJ2-1, with D possibly TRBD2 on 5 matching bases. Germline V CDR1 and CDR2: SGDLS, YYNGEE. This CDR3 has 15 amino acids. V shed 4 bases and J shed 2 bases, with 13 bases lying between them. The variable domain in full, completed from reference TRBV9 and TRBJ2-1, reads DSGVTQTPKHLITATGQRVTLRCSPRSGDLSVYWYQQSLDQGLQFLIQYYNGEERAKGNILERFSAQQFPDLHSELNLSSLELGDSALYFCASSSSGTPYNEQFFGPGTRLTVL.

A word on this clonotype: Possible read error: a much larger clone is one base away. This rearrangement joins TRBV4-1 to TRBJ1-1; tentative D call: TRBD1 (6 bases). In germline, CDR1 is MGHRA, CDR2 YSYEKL. This CDR3 spans 13 amino acids. The CDR3 is CASRRLGGTKAFF. In nucleotides, the CDR3 is TGCGCCAGCAGACGACTCGGGGGCACTAAAGCTTTCTTT.

Only one count was recorded for this clonotype. The gene calls are TRBV5-1 and TRBJ1-1; D not resolved. Germline CDR1 is SGHRS and CDR2 is YFSETQ. The CDR3 runs to 12 residues. V was trimmed by 2 bases and J by 5 bases, leaving 7 bases between them. CDR3 sequence reads: CASSFVGTEAFF. In DNA, the CDR3 is TGCGCCAGCAGCTTCGTAGGGACTGAAGCTTTCTTT.

The chain uses TRBV14 and TRBJ1-2, with 9 bases that match TRBD1. The junction had 11 bases not matched to a gene; V was cut back by 4 bases and J by 5 bases. This CDR3 region has 16 residues. The germline V gene has CDR1 SGHDN and CDR2 FVKESK. CDR3 region: CASSLEPTGGDYGYTF. The CDR3 bases are TGTGCCAGCAGCCTCGAACCTACAGGGGGCGATTATGGCTACACCTTC.

The chain carries TRBV10-3 and TRBJ1-2, with 9 bases that match TRBD1. The CDR3 covers 15 residues. The V gene end was trimmed by 6 bases and the J gene end by 6 bases; junction bases not matched to a gene: 11. Per the germline V gene, CDR1 is ENHRY and CDR2 is SYGVKD. The CDR3 region has the DNA TGTGCCATCAGCCCGGGACAGGGAATTGATAATGGCTACACCTTC. Translating gives CAISPGQGIDNGYTF.

The V call is TRBV24-1, the J call TRBJ2-1; 8 bases align to TRBD2. The CDR3 spans 14 residues. Germline CDR1 KGHDR, CDR2 SFDVKD. V lost 9 bases and J lost 6; bases outside the gene matches: 9. Here the CDR3 DNA reads TGTGCCACCCTAGGAACGGGAGGGTTCAATGAGCAGTTCTTC. Amino acids: CATLGTGGFNEQFF.

This sequence joins TRBV19 and TRBJ2-1; D is possibly TRBD1 or TRBD2 (5 bases each). Germline V gene data show CDR1 as LNHDA and CDR2 as SQIVND (reference sequence). The V end was cut by 7 bases, the J end by 8 bases, with 18 bases between. There are 14 residues in the CDR3. For the CDR3, the DNA is TGTGCCAGTAATCCGCGCCCGGGGCGCGATGAGCAGTTCTTC. Protein product: CASNPRPGRDEQFF.